This T cell receptor (beta chain) was recovered during a study of Ad26.COV2.S vaccination and SARS-CoV-2 variants (dated by TCRdb to about 2021). Looking at the study overall: Vaccine-arm donors were drawn from COV1001, a multicentre, randomized, double-blind, placebo-controlled phase I-IIa trial of Ad26.COV2.S in healthy adults. Ad26.COV2.S was given intramuscularly at 5x10^10 or 1x10^11 viral particles, as a single shot or as two shots 56 days apart. TCRbeta repertoire sequencing was used to assess the specificity and breadth of SARS-CoV-2-reactive T cell receptors after Ad26.COV2.S vaccination. The TCR-sequenced set comprised approximately 32 samples: around 20 Ad26.COV2.S vaccine recipients, 5 placebo recipients and 8 SARS-CoV-2 convalescent individuals. Trial participants were randomized into five groups of five, in which low-dose or high-dose Ad26.COV2.S was given once or twice, or placebo was given on both occasions. Investigators remained blinded to trial group allocation during experiments and outcome assessment. Overall results and qualifications from the work: After vaccination, spike-specific CD8+ and CD4+ T cell responses were reported to show substantial breadth. Comparing responses between vaccine doses or regimens was not something the study was powered to do. Vaccine and placebo recipients had comparable non-spike TCR breadth, which fits with the vaccine containing only spike. According to the authors, total T cell responses may have been underestimated by the TCR breadth and depth analyses. Higher spike-specific TCR breadth was observed in Ad26.COV2.S recipients than in placebo recipients (P = 0.0014).

The CDR3 spans 19 residues, from the cysteine through the phenylalanine. Solely the CDR3 DNA is kept, with 57 bases framed from the first base. From V the trimming removes 5 bases and from J it removes 4 bases, while the gene matches leave 14 bases of the junction unaccounted for. CDR1 KGHSH and CDR2 LQKENI were looked up in the germline V gene. The sample's treatment or condition label, decoded: 19 received Ad26.COV2.S at low or high dose, single or two shots; 5 received placebo; per-sample allocation not given. For vaccine and placebo recipients, repertoires were sequenced using samples collected on day 63 after the first injection. Between 29 July and 7 August 2020, Cohort 1b enrolled fewer than 30 adults aged 18-55 years at one site in Boston, USA. Ad26.COV2.S was a replication-incompetent adenovirus type 26 vector that expressed a prefusion-stabilized SARS-CoV-2 spike protein derived from the original Wuhan strain.

The immunoSEQ Assay was used to sequence TCRbeta CDR3 regions. After extraction, genomic DNA underwent amplification by bias-controlled multiplex PCR, followed by high-throughput sequencing. The paper's data handling went like this. Collapsing and filtering of sequences were performed to quantify the absolute abundance of each unique TCRbeta CDR3 region. T cell fraction was estimated by normalizing TCRbeta template counts to usable DNA, with usable DNA measured through amplification of reference genes found in all nucleated cells. Repertoire TCRs were annotated as SARS-CoV-2-specific by exact matching of V gene, CDR3 amino acid sequence and J gene to a known reactive TCR set. The reference SARS-CoV-2 TCR set was obtained from MIRA and was filtered for enrichment in COVID-19-positive ImmuneCODE repertoires, whereby public or cross-reactive TCRs were removed. Using the MIRA antigens, annotated TCRs were further analysed by specific ORF or by position within an ORF. Breadth was defined as the number of annotated unique rearrangements divided by the total number of unique productive rearrangements, and depth was defined as the summed frequency of the annotated unique rearrangements. Two-sided Wilcoxon rank-sum tests were used to compare TCR breadth between groups. TCRdb took this table from immuneACCESS and kept in-frame rearrangements with V and J called. Such tables lack part of the clones; where checked against another copy, unresolved V genes explain under half of the gap, and the rest is unexplained. That table supplies the V and J calls and clone size; D and trimming were determined from the DNA. This sample is represented by 400,000 to 450,000 clones; about 90% of them were singletons. The ten largest clones take up around 4.5% of the sample.

On this clone: Its antigen remains unidentified. Base qualities are not provided; no much larger clone lies one nucleotide away.

The sample here was peripheral blood, taken in a trial of Ad26.COV2.S vaccine versus placebo. The receptor was derived from a person between 18 and 65 years old who received the Ad26.COV2.S COVID-19 vaccine or a placebo. The V and J segments used are TRBV18 and TRBJ2-6, and 10 bases in between align with TRBD2. The DNA sequence follows: TGTGCCAGCTCAGGACTAGCGGTTCCCACCCCGGGAGGGGCCAACGTCCTGACTTTC. This translates into CASSGLAVPTPGGANVLTF.